This is a list of T cell receptor beta chains from one sample in a study of blood T cell repertoires in COVID-19. The table came from immunoSEQ multiplex PCR; TCRdb's copy has only in-frame clones and leaves some out. The table records 55,000 to 75,000 clones, about nine tenths of them present only once. Sequenced material: peripheral blood. The receptors come from a man aged 55 to 70 with acute or convalescent COVID-19. CDR3s include the opening cysteine and the closing phenylalanine or tryptophan. D genes are given only for firm matches. The size field is filled for only some rows; it gives once, few, many or a size class.

D,size,J,V,DNA,CDR3
NA,NA,TRBJ1-3,TRBV30,TGTGCCTGGAATCCCTCCAGGGCTAGCTCTGGAAACACCATATATTTT,CAWNPSRASSGNTIYF
NA,NA,TRBJ2-3,TRBV24-1,TGTGCCACCAGTGACCCCTCTTTCGGAGAAACTAGCACAGATACGCAGTATTTT,CATSDPSFGETSTDTQYF
TRBD1,NA,TRBJ1-2,TRBV12-3/TRBV12-4,TGTGCCAGCACTCTTGGGACAGGGACCGGCTACACCTTC,CASTLGTGTGYTF
TRBD1,NA,TRBJ2-2,TRBV24-1,TGTGCCACCAGTGAGCCGACAGGGGCAACCGGGGAGCTGTTTTTT,CATSEPTGATGELFF
NA,few,TRBJ1-5,TRBV4-1,TGCGCCAGCAGCCAAGAACTCGGGAATCAGCCCCAGCATTTT,CASSQELGNQPQHF
NA,NA,TRBJ1-2,TRBV2,TGTGCCAGCAGTGCTTCCCGGGACACAGATGGCTACACCTTC,CASSASRDTDGYTF
TRBD1,NA,TRBJ1-5,TRBV30,TGTGCCTGGGGACAGGGGGCCGGTCAGCCCCAGCATTTT,CAWGQGAGQPQHF
NA,few,TRBJ2-7,TRBV7-8,TGTGCCAGCAGCAGGAGCTTATACGAGCAGTACTTC,CASSRSLYEQYF
TRBD2,NA,TRBJ2-1,TRBV11-3,TGTGCCAGCAGCTTAAGCGGGGCCTACAATGAGCAGTTCTTC,CASSLSGAYNEQFF
NA,NA,TRBJ1-2,TRBV2,TGTGCCAGCAGCGACGGGATCGGTATCTATGGCTACACCTTC,CASSDGIGIYGYTF
TRBD1,NA,TRBJ1-1,TRBV10-3,TGTGCCATCAGAACACCCGGGACAGGGACTGAAGCTTTCTTT,CAIRTPGTGTEAFF
TRBD1,NA,TRBJ1-1,TRBV2,TGTGCCAGCATTCTCGACAGGGGGAGGTCTGAAGCTTTCTTT,CASILDRGRSEAFF
NA,NA,TRBJ2-4,TRBV28,TGTGCCATCCAACAGGGATCGGGCATTCAGTACTTC,CAIQQGSGIQYF
NA,NA,TRBJ2-4,TRBV10-1,TGCGCCAGCAGTGAGTCGGCGGTAGCGCACCGCAACAAAAACATTCAGTACTTC,CASSESAVAHRNKNIQYF
NA,NA,TRBJ2-1,TRBV9,TGTGCCAGCAGCGTAGCTCAGGTGCTGGCCACGGGAGTCAATGAGCAGTTCTTC,CASSVAQVLATGVNEQFF
NA,NA,TRBJ1-1,TRBV4-1,TGCGCCAGCAGCCATAATGACTTGGACACTGAAGCTTTCTTT,CASSHNDLDTEAFF
TRBD2,NA,TRBJ2-7,TRBV18,TGTGCCAGCTCATCAGCCGGGACTAACCCCTACGAGCAGTACTTC,CASSSAGTNPYEQYF
TRBD2,NA,TRBJ2-1,TRBV5-4,TGTGCCAGCAGCTTGAGACTAGCGGGGGGGCGCAATGAGCAGTTCTTC,CASSLRLAGGRNEQFF
TRBD1,NA,TRBJ1-3,TRBV9,TGTGCCAGCAGTGATATCGACAGGGAAGGAAACACCATATATTTT,CASSDIDREGNTIYF
TRBD1,NA,TRBJ2-3,TRBV3-1/TRBV3-2,TGTGCCAGCAGCCCGGGACAGGCGGGCACAGATACGCAGTATTTT,CASSPGQAGTDTQYF
TRBD1,NA,TRBJ1-2,TRBV29-1,TGCAGCGTTTCCGGGACAGGGGTTTTTGGCTACACCTTC,CSVSGTGVFGYTF
NA,NA,TRBJ2-1,TRBV10-3,TGTGCCATCAGTGACCTCGATGAGCAGTTCTTC,CAISDLDEQFF
TRBD2,NA,TRBJ2-7,TRBV15,TGTGCCACCAGCAGATCACCTAGCGGCGCATCCTACGAGCAGTACTTC,CATSRSPSGASYEQYF
TRBD1,NA,TRBJ1-2,TRBV19,TGTGCCAGTAGTATAGCTCAGGGGGCGATCTATGGCTACACCTTC,CASSIAQGAIYGYTF
TRBD1,medium-sized,TRBJ1-1,TRBV6-5,TGTGCCAGCAGAACAGGGGGTGGCACTGAAGCTTTCTTT,CASRTGGGTEAFF
NA,once,TRBJ1-2,TRBV5-4,TGTGCCAGCAGCCCAAGGGGTGGGGGGGCCTTGAGTGGCTACACCTTC,CASSPRGGGALSGYTF
NA,once,TRBJ1-2,TRBV5-1,TGCGCCAGCAGCGCAGACAGGTTAGGCGACTATGGCTACACCTTC,CASSADRLGDYGYTF
TRBD1,NA,TRBJ2-1,TRBV30,TGTGCCTGGAGTGTGGACAGGTACAATGAGCAGTTCTTC,CAWSVDRYNEQFF
NA,NA,TRBJ2-7,TRBV30,TGTGCCTGGAGTGTACTGCGTTACGAGCAGTACTTC,CAWSVLRYEQYF
TRBD1,NA,TRBJ1-4,TRBV2,TGTGCCAGCAGCCCCACGGACAGGTCTAATGAAAAACTGTTTTTT,CASSPTDRSNEKLFF
TRBD1,NA,TRBJ2-7,TRBV5-6,TGTGCCAGCAGCCGTGGCTTACAGGGGGCGGCCTACGAGCAGTACTTC,CASSRGLQGAAYEQYF
TRBD1,NA,TRBJ1-6,TRBV7-2,TGTGCCAGCAGGTCCGGGACAGGATGGAATTCACCCCTCCACTTT,CASRSGTGWNSPLHF
TRBD2,NA,TRBJ2-1,TRBV2,TGTGCCAGCATCGGACTAGCGGGTTTGGATGAGCAGTTCTTC,CASIGLAGLDEQFF
NA,NA,TRBJ2-7,TRBV6-5,TGTGCCAGCAGTTACTCGACAGGAACCTACGAGCAGTACTTC,CASSYSTGTYEQYF
NA,NA,TRBJ1-5,TRBV4-1,TGCGCCAGCAGCCCGCAGGGGAATCAGCCCCAGCATTTT,CASSPQGNQPQHF
NA,NA,TRBJ1-5,TRBV7-2,TGTGCCAGCAGCGTTCGCCGCGAACAGCCCCAGCATTTT,CASSVRREQPQHF
TRBD1,NA,TRBJ1-2,TRBV5-1,TGCGCCAGCAGCTTGGCCTCCGGGACAGTAGGCTATGGCTACACCTTC,CASSLASGTVGYGYTF
TRBD1,once,TRBJ2-2,TRBV6-1,TGTGCCAGCAGTGAAGCTTTAGGGACAGGGGACACCGGGGAGCTGTTTTTT,CASSEALGTGDTGELFF
TRBD1,NA,TRBJ2-2,TRBV2,TGTGCCAGCAGTTGGCAGGGGGACACCGGGGAGCTGTTTTTT,CASSWQGDTGELFF
NA,NA,TRBJ1-3,TRBV19,TGTGCCAGTAGCGGTGACATATCTGGAAACACCATATATTTT,CASSGDISGNTIYF
TRBD1,NA,TRBJ2-3,TRBV6-6,TGTGCCAGCAGTCCCCAAAATTACAGGGGGAACGTGGATACGCAGTATTTT,CASSPQNYRGNVDTQYF
TRBD1,NA,TRBJ1-4,TRBV7-8,TGTGCCAGCAGCCCACAGGGGGCGAATCTTTTTAAACTGTTTTTT,CASSPQGANLFKLFF
TRBD2,NA,TRBJ2-5,TRBV19,TGTGCCAGTAGTATCAGCGCCACGGGGGGGACCCAGTACTTC,CASSISATGGTQYF
TRBD1,NA,TRBJ1-4,TRBV13,TGTGCCAGCAGCACCAGGACAGGGTCTAATGAAAAACTGTTTTTT,CASSTRTGSNEKLFF
NA,NA,TRBJ1-4,TRBV7-9,TGTGCCAGCAGCCGTGGGAGGGCCAGTAATGAAAAACTGTTTTTT,CASSRGRASNEKLFF
NA,once,TRBJ2-5,TRBV4-1,TGCGCCAGCAGCCAAGTTAGTGGGACATATGAAGAGACCCAGTACTTC,CASSQVSGTYEETQYF
TRBD1,NA,TRBJ1-2,TRBV7-3,TGTGCCAGCAGCCCCCGGGACAGGGGGCCGGGTGGCTACACCTTC,CASSPRDRGPGGYTF
NA,NA,TRBJ2-2,TRBV11-2,TGTGCCAGCAGCTTACGAGGGCCCTGGGACACCGGGGAGCTGTTTTTT,CASSLRGPWDTGELFF
NA,NA,TRBJ1-1,TRBV5-6,TGTGCCAGCAGCTTCCGGGGTTCCCACATGAACACTGAAGCTTTCTTT,CASSFRGSHMNTEAFF
TRBD1,NA,TRBJ1-2,TRBV5-1,TGCGCCAGCAGCTTGGAGGGGACAGGGGTGTATAACTATGGCTACACCTTC,CASSLEGTGVYNYGYTF
TRBD1,NA,TRBJ1-2,TRBV18,TGTGCCAGCTCACCACCGGCAGGGGGTAAAGGCTACACCTTC,CASSPPAGGKGYTF
NA,NA,TRBJ1-2,TRBV28,TGTGCCAGCAGTTTCGGAGGGGTCTATGGCTACACCTTC,CASSFGGVYGYTF
TRBD1,NA,TRBJ1-2,TRBV5-1,TGCGCCAGCAGCGAGCAGGGGGCTAACTATGGCTACACCTTC,CASSEQGANYGYTF
TRBD1,NA,TRBJ1-2,TRBV7-2,TGTGCCAGCAGCTTAATAACAGGGGTTGGATATGGCTACACCTTC,CASSLITGVGYGYTF
NA,NA,TRBJ2-2,TRBV6-5,TGTGCCAGCAGCCAAGCCCGGAACACCGGGGAGCTGTTTTTT,CASSQARNTGELFF
TRBD1,NA,TRBJ1-1,TRBV2,TGTGCCAGCAGCTCCCAGGGGGCGAACACTGAAGCTTTCTTT,CASSSQGANTEAFF
TRBD1,NA,TRBJ2-2,TRBV5-1,TGCGCCAGCAGCTTGGAACAGGGGATCACCGGGGAGCTGTTTTTT,CASSLEQGITGELFF
NA,NA,TRBJ1-1,TRBV6-5,TGTGCCAGCAGCCCCGCGCGAGTGAACACTGAAGCTTTCTTT,CASSPARVNTEAFF
NA,once,TRBJ1-2,TRBV29-1,TGCAGCGTGGTAAGCCCGAAAGGCTACACCTTC,CSVVSPKGYTF
TRBD2,NA,TRBJ2-7,TRBV28,TGTGCCAGCAGTACTAGCGGGGGGTTCTACGAGCAGTACTTC,CASSTSGGFYEQYF